The 32 T cell receptor beta chains below come from one sample, sequenced in a study of cytomegalovirus exposure and HLA in healthy donors listed by TCRdb under 2017. To prepare the library, the immunoSEQ multiplex PCR assay was applied. For the multiplex PCR, a mixture combining 60 forward primers for TCR Vbeta segments and 13 reverse primers for TCR Jbeta segments was used. As stored in TCRdb, this immuneACCESS dataset retains in-frame rearrangements with V and J assigned. A fraction of the clones does not appear; measured against another copy, unresolved V genes explain less than half of the discrepancy, and the remainder lacks a known reason. Within this sample are roughly 87,000 clones, with 75% to 85% of them counted one time only. The ten largest clones add up to roughly 15% of the sample. The sequenced material came from PBMCs. The receptors were gathered from a woman in her thirties or forties in good health and CMV-seropositive.

The J gene is TRBJ2-7, the V gene TRBV28, with D possibly being TRBD1 (5 bases). Germline V gene sequence: CDR1 MDHEN, CDR2 SYDVKM. CDR3 size: 12 residues. Trimming left V 4 bases short and J 6 bases short, with 10 bases between. The CDR3 loop reads CASSSHRIEQYF. The CDR3 DNA is TGTGCCAGCAGTTCCCACAGGATCGAGCAGTACTTC.

DNA for the CDR3: TGCAGCGCCGAAGGGGGGGAGGCCTCCTACGAGCAGTACTTC. Protein product: CSAEGGEASYEQYF. V is TRBV29-1 and J is TRBJ2-7, with D perhaps matching TRBD2 (7 bases). The germline V gene encodes CDR1 SQVTM and CDR2 ANQGSEA. V lost 7 bases and J lost 0, with 16 bases in between. The CDR3 runs to 14 residues.

The chain recombines TRBV19 with TRBJ2-3; 7 bases map to TRBD2. The CDR3 spans 16 residues. The V gene's germline CDR1 is LNHDA and CDR2 SQIVND (reference sequence). V dropped 4 bases and J dropped 0; count of bases not matched to a gene: 7. DNA of the CDR3: TGTGCCAGTAGTAAGGGCAGCGGGGCTAGCACAGATACGCAGTATTTT. It yields the protein CASSKGSGASTDTQYF. The complete variable domain, with remaining parts taken from reference TRBV19 and TRBJ2-3, reads DGGITQSPKYLFRKEGQNVTLSCEQNLNHDAMYWYRQDPGQGLRLIYYSQIVNDFQKGDIAEGYSVSREKKESFPLTVTSAQKNPTAFYLCASSKGSGASTDTQYFGPGTRLTVL.

This clone was recorded a few times. The chain couples TRBV5-6 to TRBJ1-4, with D possibly TRBD1 on 6 matching bases. CDR3 length: 18 residues. Trimming left V 2 bases short and J 4 bases short, with 21 bases between. The germline V gene encodes CDR1 SGHDT and CDR2 YYEEEE. CDR3 region: CASSFGFTGPTYNEKLFF. CDR3 DNA sequence: TGTGCCAGCAGCTTCGGTTTCACAGGGCCCACATATAATGAAAAACTGTTTTTT. Combining the CDR3 with reference TRBV5-6 and TRBJ1-4 gives the whole variable domain DAGVTQSPTHLIKTRGQQVTLRCSPKSGHDTVSWYQQALGQGPQFIFQYYEEEERQRGNFPDRFSGHQFPNYSSELNVNALLLGDSALYLCASSFGFTGPTYNEKLFFGSGTQLSVL.

In its sample, this clone was seen once. The chain employs TRBV27 and TRBJ2-1; no firm D call. The V end was cut by 4 bases, the J end by 7 bases, with 26 bases between. CDR3 length: 18 amino acids. Germline V CDR1 and CDR2: MNHEY, SMNVEV (reference sequence). DNA for the CDR3: TGTGCCAGCAGTTCTTATCCCCCCGGCAGGTACATCCCGAATGAGCAGTTCTTC. As protein: CASSSYPPGRYIPNEQFF.

The gene calls are TRBV5-1 and TRBJ1-2; D is uncertain. V was clipped by 4 bases and J by 8 bases, with 18 bases between them. This CDR3 is 14 amino acids long. From germline, CDR1 is SGHRS and CDR2 YFSETQ. DNA of the CDR3: TGCGCCAGCAGCCCCGAAGGAGGACCCTACGGCTACACCTTC. It encodes CASSPEGGPYGYTF.

The chain uses TRBV7-3 and TRBJ2-3; D remains unclear. The CDR3 has 14 residues. Germline loops: CDR1 SGHTA, CDR2 FQGTGA. Trimming stripped 2 bases from V and 2 bases from J, with 8 bases between. The CDR3: CASSLERSTDTQYF. The CDR3 nucleotides read TGTGCCAGCAGCTTAGAGAGGTCCACAGATACGCAGTATTTT.

The chain employs TRBV27 and TRBJ1-6; TRBD1 matches at 8 bases. CDR1 and CDR2 from the germline V gene are MNHEY and SMNVEV (reference sequence). The CDR3 runs to 14 residues. V lost 6 bases, J lost 9 bases, and 7 bases stayed unmatched. Here the CDR3 reads CASRTDREASPLHF. The CDR3 DNA reads as TGTGCCAGCAGAACGGACAGGGAAGCTTCACCCCTCCACTTT.

In regard to this clone: One junction end does not reproduce the germline sequence, and a read error may be involved. The chain combines TRBV5-1 with TRBJ2-3; tentatively, D is TRBD1 or TRBD2 (6 bases each). CDR1 SGHRS and CDR2 YFSETQ come from the germline V gene. The CDR3 runs 16 residues. The CDR3 region has the DNA TGCGCCAGCATCTTGGGAGGCAGGGGTCCCACAGATACGCAGTATTTT. Amino acid sequence: CASILGGRGPTDTQYF.

The chain couples TRBV5-4 to TRBJ2-5; the D gene is possibly TRBD2 (5 bases). This CDR3 region has 11 residues. Per the germline V gene, CDR1 is SGHNT and CDR2 is YYREEE (reference sequence). The CDR3 DNA sequence: TGTGCAAGCGGACTTAAAGAGACCCAGTACTTC. Its translation is CASGLKETQYF.

The chain carries TRBV6-5 and TRBJ1-4; D might be TRBD1 (6 bases). V dropped 0 bases and J dropped 3 bases, with 8 bases sitting between them. CDR3 size: 15 residues. Germline V gene lookup returns CDR1 MNHEY and CDR2 SVGAGI. The CDR3, as DNA: TGTGCCAGCAGTTACTCAGAGGGGGCTAATGAAAAACTGTTTTTT. Its protein product is CASSYSEGANEKLFF.

The rearrangement uses TRBV20-1 and TRBJ1-2; maybe TRBD1 (6 bases). CDR1 is DFQATT and CDR2 is SNEGSKA in the germline V gene (reference sequence). The CDR3 is 11 amino acids. The CDR3 spells CRGGQVYGYTF. CDR3 DNA sequence: TGCAGGGGGGGGCAGGTCTATGGCTACACCTTC.

This chain uses TRBV18 with TRBJ1-1, with D possibly TRBD1 on 5 matching bases. The CDR3 sequence is 14 residues long. Trimming took 4 bases from V and 1 from J, leaving 10 bases between them. Germline V gene sequence: CDR1 KGHSH, CDR2 LQKENI. The CDR3 is CASSRQTSNTEAFF. CDR3 coding DNA: TGTGCCAGCTCACGACAGACATCGAACACTGAAGCTTTCTTT.

The chain couples TRBV18 to TRBJ2-1, with 10 bases fitting TRBD2. V shed 3 bases and J 4 bases; nucleotides not matched to a gene: 3. The CDR3 extends over 15 amino acids. Germline V gene data show CDR1 as KGHSH and CDR2 as LQKENI. In DNA, the CDR3 is TGTGCCAGCTCACCGGGACTAGCGATTTACAATGAGCAGTTCTTC. The encoded protein is CASSPGLAIYNEQFF.

The chain recombines TRBV25-1 with TRBJ1-1; 10 bases align to TRBD1. Germline CDR1 MGHDK, CDR2 SYGVNS. Losses at the gene ends were 6 bases for V and 5 bases for J; bases not matched to a gene: 12. The CDR3 contains 16 residues. The DNA for the CDR3 is TGTGCCAGCAGCAGGACACCGGGACAGGGGAGGACTGAAGCTTTCTTT. This encodes CASSRTPGQGRTEAFF.

The chain combines TRBV28 with TRBJ2-1; 15 bases match TRBD2. CDR3 length: 17 residues. Germline V gene data show CDR1 as MDHEN and CDR2 as SYDVKM. The V gene end was trimmed by 1 base and the J gene end by 8 bases; junction bases not matched to a gene: 6. The CDR3 sequence: CASSLSGLAGGYYEQFF. For the CDR3, the DNA is TGTGCCAGCAGTTTATCGGGACTAGCGGGAGGATACTATGAGCAGTTCTTC.

The V and J genes are TRBV6-5 and TRBJ1-1; D call uncertain. Germline V gene data show CDR1 as MNHEY and CDR2 as SVGAGI. This CDR3 has 14 residues. V lost 7 bases and J lost 2, with 14 bases in between. CDR3 coding DNA: TGTGCCAGCATTCCCCGCCTAAGCAACACTGAAGCTTTCTTT. Residues: CASIPRLSNTEAFF.

The chain carries TRBV4-1 and TRBJ1-5; D is undetermined. Germline V lookup: CDR1 MGHRA, CDR2 YSYEKL. V was shortened by 0 bases and J by 11 bases, with 14 bases between the two germline ends. The CDR3 runs to 14 residues. CDR3 bases: TGCGCCAGCAGCCAAGATCCCACTATCGACTCCCAGCATTTT. Translated, it gives CASSQDPTIDSQHF.

The CDR3 here is CASSPQGTSNSSPLHF. DNA for the CDR3: TGTGCCAGCAGCCCACAGGGGACCTCGAATAGTTCACCCCTCCACTTT. V usage is TRBV7-8 and J usage is TRBJ1-6, with 7 bases that match TRBD1. The V and J ends lost 5 bases and 9 bases, in that order; junction bases with no gene match: 13. The length of the CDR3 is 16 residues. Germline values: CDR1 SGHVS, CDR2 FQNEAQ.

In this sample, this clone turned up once. At the DNA level, this CDR3 is encoded by other sequences in the same sample as well. The chain joins TRBV9 to TRBJ1-1; 9 positions agree with TRBD1. Looked up from germline, CDR1 is SGDLS and CDR2 is YYNGEE. CDR3 length equals 14 residues. V gave up 2 bases and J gave up 5 bases; unmatched junction bases: 4. CDR3 DNA: TGTGCCAGCAGCGTGGGGACAGGGAGGACTGAAGCTTTCTTT. It specifies CASSVGTGRTEAFF.

The chain combines TRBV28 with TRBJ1-2; 9 nucleotides align to TRBD1. CDR3 length equals 13 residues. J lost 4 bases, V lost 5 bases, and 2 bases had no gene match. Germline CDR1 reads MDHEN; CDR2 reads SYDVKM. The CDR3 nucleotides read TGTGCCAGCAGTCTGGGACAGGGCTATGGCTACACCTTC. It encodes CASSLGQGYGYTF.

The J gene is TRBJ2-7, the V gene TRBV30; 7 bases map to TRBD1. Losses at the gene ends were 2 bases for V and 0 bases for J; bases not matched to a gene: 16. The CDR3 is 18 amino acids. Looked up from germline, CDR1 is GTSNPN and CDR2 is SVGIG (reference sequence). CDR3 loop: CAWSRRTGSSSSSYEQYF. The DNA for the CDR3 is TGTGCCTGGAGTCGGCGGACAGGATCTTCTTCGAGCTCCTACGAGCAGTACTTC.

This clone was recorded once. V and J are TRBV4-2 and TRBJ2-1; the D gene is possibly TRBD2 (6 bases). Germline V gives CDR1 LGHNA, CDR2 YNFKEQ. The V and J ends lost 3 bases and 6 bases respectively, with 15 bases between them. CDR3 size: 15 residues. The CDR3 region is CASSHSGTGGNEQFF. CDR3 DNA: TGTGCCAGCAGCCACTCCGGGACTGGCGGCAATGAGCAGTTCTTC.

The rearrangement joins TRBV4-3 to TRBJ1-6; TRBD1 aligns across 8 bases. The J segment lost 8 bases and the V segment lost 0 bases, leaving 6 bases of the junction unmatched. Germline lookup yields CDR1 LGHNA and CDR2 YSLEER. The CDR3 spans 16 residues. CDR3 DNA: TGCGCCAGCAGCCAAGATGGCAGGGGGCCATATTCACCCCTCCACTTT. This encodes CASSQDGRGPYSPLHF.

This clone turned up a few times. The chain links TRBV7-2 to TRBJ2-5; 13 positions match TRBD2. This CDR3 has 18 amino acids. Trimming removed 1 base from V and 4 bases from J; junction bases left unmatched: 9. The germline gives CDR1 SGHTA, CDR2 FQGNSA. This CDR3 is CASSLGPTSGRASETQYF. The CDR3 DNA follows: TGTGCCAGCAGCTTAGGCCCCACTAGCGGGAGGGCCTCAGAGACCCAGTACTTC.

Remarks on this clone: At the DNA level, this CDR3 is encoded by other sequences in the same sample as well. This chain uses TRBV28 with TRBJ2-7; 9 positions agree with TRBD1. Trimming took 9 bases from V and 3 from J; bases not matched to a gene: 6. The CDR3 is made up of 13 amino acids. Per the germline V gene, CDR1 is MDHEN and CDR2 is SYDVKM. The CDR3 DNA reads TGTGCCAGTAGCCACAGGGGGCACTACGAGCAGTACTTC. This translates into CASSHRGHYEQYF.

This clone showed up just a few times. The chain employs TRBV7-3 and TRBJ2-2; TRBD2 agrees at 7 bases. CDR1 and CDR2 from the germline V gene are SGHTA and FQGTGA. This CDR3 comprises 15 residues. The V and J ends lost 5 bases and 2 bases, in that order; junction bases with no gene match: 5. The CDR3 nucleotides read TGTGCCAGCAGCCCCGGGGGACTAAACACCGGGGAGCTGTTTTTT. Its translation is CASSPGGLNTGELFF. The full variable domain, rest sourced from reference TRBV7-3 and TRBJ2-2, is GAGVSQTPSNKVTEKGKYVELRCDPISGHTALYWYRQSLGQGPEFLIYFQGTGAADDSGLPNDRFFAVRPEGSVSTLKIQRTERGDSAVYLCASSPGGLNTGELFFGEGSRLTVL.

CDR3 amino acids: CASGAARYTEAFF. In DNA, the CDR3 is TGTGCCAGCGGAGCTGCTCGGTACACTGAAGCTTTCTTT. V and J are TRBV6-1 and TRBJ1-1; D gene uncertain. CDR1 MNHNS and CDR2 SASEGT come from the germline V gene. The ends were cut back, 8 bases at V and 3 bases at J, with 13 bases in the middle. This CDR3 comprises 13 residues.

The rearrangement links TRBV9 to TRBJ2-5; TRBD2 is a possible D gene (6 bases). The CDR3 has 17 amino acids. Germline loops: CDR1 SGDLS, CDR2 YYNGEE. V lost 0 bases to trimming and J lost 2 bases, with 17 bases between them. CDR3 coding DNA: TGTGCCAGCAGCGTAGCCCTGGCGGGGACGCAACAAGAGACCCAGTACTTC. Translating gives CASSVALAGTQQETQYF.

V and J are TRBV7-9 and TRBJ1-6; the D gene is possibly TRBD1 (6 bases). V was trimmed by 5 bases and J by 10 bases, leaving 18 bases between them. This CDR3 contains 15 residues. Germline assignment: CDR1 SEHNR and CDR2 FQNEAQ (reference sequence). This CDR3 reads CASSLELGTRSPLHF. The DNA of the CDR3 is TGTGCCAGCAGCCTAGAATTGGGGACACGATCACCCCTCCACTTT.

This clone counts as medium-sized (0.01 to 0.1%). V is TRBV5-6 and J is TRBJ2-7, with TRBD1 matching 8 bases. The V gene end was trimmed by 4 bases and the J gene end by 5 bases; junction bases not matched to a gene: 5. This CDR3 has 13 residues. In germline, CDR1 is SGHDT, CDR2 YYEEEE. CDR3 region: CASSIGQGHEQYF. CDR3 bases: TGTGCCAGCAGCATAGGACAGGGTCACGAGCAGTACTTC. Based on the CDR3 plus reference TRBV5-6 and TRBJ2-7, the full variable domain is DAGVTQSPTHLIKTRGQQVTLRCSPKSGHDTVSWYQQALGQGPQFIFQYYEEEERQRGNFPDRFSGHQFPNYSSELNVNALLLGDSALYLCASSIGQGHEQYFGPGTRLTVT.

This sequence joins TRBV4-3 and TRBJ2-2; D is ambiguous. With 1 base removed from V and 0 bases from J, the gap between germline ends came to 9 bases. CDR1 is LGHNA, CDR2 YSLEER, per germline. The CDR3 has 16 amino acids. As DNA, the CDR3 is TGCGCCAGCAGCCAAGTAGTTAGCCCGAACACCGGGGAGCTGTTTTTT. Translation: CASSQVVSPNTGELFF.